A selection of T cell receptor beta chains follows, all from one sample in a study of T cells in Graves' hyperthyroidism and ophthalmopathy. One entry per CDR3 protein, called by TCRdb with MiXCR from the multiplex PCR reads. Of hundreds of thousands of distinct CDR3 sequences in the sample, about 16% were seen once. Input material: blood. These receptor sequences come from a woman in her 30s with Graves' hyperthyroidism. Each CDR3 is given with its conserved first and last residue. The D gene is left open where the match is weak. Clone size is stated in some rows and not others, as once, few, many or a class when expanded.

CDR3nt: TGTGCCAGCAGTGAAAGGCCGGGAGAATGGGCTGTGAGTTCCTACAATGAGCAGTTCTTC; CDR3aa: CASSERPGEWAVSSYNEQFF; d_gene: -; abundance: -; j_gene: TRBJ2-1; v_gene: TRBV25-1
CDR3nt: TGTGCCAGCAGCTCCATGTACCAAGAGACCCAGTACTTC; CDR3aa: CASSSMYQETQYF; d_gene: -; abundance: many; j_gene: TRBJ2-5; v_gene: TRBV7-3
CDR3nt: TGTGCCTGGGCGGGACAGGGGGCGTTCGGGACTGAAGCTTTCTTT; CDR3aa: CAWAGQGAFGTEAFF; d_gene: TRBD1; abundance: many; j_gene: TRBJ1-1; v_gene: TRBV30
CDR3nt: TGTGCCAGTCGGGATTCTTGGAGGGACGAGCAGTACTTC; CDR3aa: CASRDSWRDEQYF; d_gene: -; abundance: -; j_gene: TRBJ2-7; v_gene: TRBV19
CDR3nt: TGCCCCAGTCGGGTAGGGCCCTGGGTTACCTTC; CDR3aa: CPSRVGPWVTF; d_gene: -; abundance: -; j_gene: TRBJ1-2; v_gene: TRBV2
CDR3nt: TGTGCCAGCTCACCTATTGACAGGGCCGGAGGCTACACCTTC; CDR3aa: CASSPIDRAGGYTF; d_gene: TRBD1; abundance: many; j_gene: TRBJ1-2; v_gene: TRBV18
CDR3nt: TGTGCCAGCAGTGAACAGGGGGGATACGGCAATCAGCCCCAGCATTTT; CDR3aa: CASSEQGGYGNQPQHF; d_gene: TRBD1; abundance: many; j_gene: TRBJ1-5; v_gene: TRBV6-1
CDR3nt: TGTGCCAACAAGTCCCCGCTCACCCAAACAGATACGCAGTATTTT; CDR3aa: CANKSPLTQTDTQYF; d_gene: -; abundance: many; j_gene: TRBJ2-3; v_gene: TRBV2
CDR3nt: TGTGCCCGTAGTATCGGTGGACTAGCGGGAGCTTTGGAGACCCAGTACTTC; CDR3aa: CARSIGGLAGALETQYF; d_gene: TRBD2; abundance: many; j_gene: TRBJ2-5; v_gene: TRBV19
CDR3nt: TGTGCCAGCTCACCAGGAGAGACCTACGAGCAGTACTTC; CDR3aa: CASSPGETYEQYF; d_gene: -; abundance: -; j_gene: TRBJ2-7; v_gene: TRBV18
CDR3nt: TGTGCCAGCAGCCCGCCCCGCCCGGGACTAGATGGGGATACGCAGTATTTT; CDR3aa: CASSPPRPGLDGDTQYF; d_gene: TRBD2; abundance: -; j_gene: TRBJ2-3; v_gene: TRBV7-9
CDR3nt: TGTGCCAGCAGTGAAGCTGGCAGGGATTACACAGATACGCAGTATTTT; CDR3aa: CASSEAGRDYTDTQYF; d_gene: -; abundance: many; j_gene: TRBJ2-3; v_gene: TRBV6-1
CDR3nt: TGTGCCAGCAGTCGGAAAATAAACAATGAGCAGTTCTTC; CDR3aa: CASSRKINNEQFF; d_gene: -; abundance: many; j_gene: TRBJ2-1; v_gene: TRBV6-1
CDR3nt: TGCAGTGCTAGAGATCTTAGGGACAGGGGGACCACTGAAGCTTTCTTT; CDR3aa: CSARDLRDRGTTEAFF; d_gene: TRBD1; abundance: -; j_gene: TRBJ1-1; v_gene: TRBV20-1
CDR3nt: TGTGCCAGCAGTTTAGGGGGCTCAGCCTACAATGAGCAGTTCTTC; CDR3aa: CASSLGGSAYNEQFF; d_gene: -; abundance: many; j_gene: TRBJ2-1; v_gene: TRBV28
CDR3nt: TGTGCCAGCAGCTTAGAAGGTTTGACGGGGGAGCAGTACTTC; CDR3aa: CASSLEGLTGEQYF; d_gene: -; abundance: -; j_gene: TRBJ2-7; v_gene: TRBV7-9
CDR3nt: TGTGCCACCCAGTCCGGGACGAGGTACAATGAGCAGTTCTTC; CDR3aa: CATQSGTRYNEQFF; d_gene: -; abundance: many; j_gene: TRBJ2-1; v_gene: TRBV24-1
CDR3nt: TGTGCCAGCATCCGGAAGGGAAACCAAGAGACCCAGTACTTC; CDR3aa: CASIRKGNQETQYF; d_gene: -; abundance: many; j_gene: TRBJ2-5; v_gene: TRBV2
CDR3nt: TGTGCCAGCAGCCGATTTGCGAACACTGAAGCTTTCTTT; CDR3aa: CASSRFANTEAFF; d_gene: -; abundance: -; j_gene: TRBJ1-1; v_gene: TRBV3-1
CDR3nt: TGTGCCAGCAGCTCTAACCGGGACAGCTACACTGAAGCTTTCTTT; CDR3aa: CASSSNRDSYTEAFF; d_gene: TRBD1; abundance: many; j_gene: TRBJ1-1; v_gene: TRBV7-9
CDR3nt: TGTGCCAGCAGTCGGGACCCGGGACAGGGTAGGGGTCAGCCCCAGCATTTT; CDR3aa: CASSRDPGQGRGQPQHF; d_gene: TRBD1; abundance: few; j_gene: TRBJ1-5; v_gene: TRBV6-1
CDR3nt: TGTGCCAGCAGCGGCAGGGCAGAGCAAGAGACCCAGTACTTC; CDR3aa: CASSGRAEQETQYF; d_gene: -; abundance: -; j_gene: TRBJ2-5; v_gene: TRBV5-4